This entry is about one TCR beta chain. This clonotype was observed a handful of times. Its binding antigen is unknown. Base qualities were left out, and no much larger clone turns up one base away. The protocol used for the library was 5' RACE. Sequencing was performed on an Illumina HiSeq 2500. The second PCR ran for roughly 6 to 11 cycles and used a J-beta primer mix along with a sample-barcoded 5' primer. Each TCR beta cDNA molecule received a unique molecular identifier from a template-switch 5' adaptor carrying 12 random nucleotides. Each sample yielded at least 2.5 million CDR3-containing paired-end reads. First-strand cDNA was synthesized from all RNA with the Mint cDNA synthesis kit, primed by a TRBC-specific oligonucleotide. Following uracil-DNA glycosylase treatment, a first 18-cycle PCR with universal primers M1SS and BC2_uni_R was performed on all cDNA. On the study's bioinformatics: For normalization, 1 million high-quality reads, each with a distinct molecular identifier, were randomly selected from each sample. Reads with shared molecular identifiers were discarded instead of being binned into consensus sequences. MiTCR, run with a Q25 quality threshold and the strictest error-elimination algorithm, handled CDR3 identification, clonotype clustering and error correction. A nonparametric unseen species model with Euler transformation was used to estimate a lower bound on total TCR beta diversity. TCRdb trimmed the raw reads at Q25, called clones with MiXCR and kept productive beta chains. Every entry covers one CDR3 protein and lists the most common genes and DNA from its rows. The V and J calls shown here were made by TCRdb, not taken from the authors' results. The sample yields about 670,000 distinct CDR3 sequences; around 52% were counted once. The ten largest clonotypes hold about 14% of the sample.

The data derive from a study of blood T cells in healthy people across ages (dated by TCRdb to about 2015). About the investigation overall: In model experiments, roughly one uniquely barcoded TCR beta cDNA molecule per two T cells was captured by template switching. The donors were divided into four age groups: young (average approximately 17 years), middle-aged (almost 40), aged (approximately 62) and long-lived (82). To avoid experimental bias, donors of different ages were spread randomly across the sequencing lanes. Using deep sequencing normalized with unique cDNA molecular identifiers, the study measured how TCR beta repertoire diversity changes with age. For two donors (one aged 18 to 30 and one aged 80 or older), the study analyzed two additional independent replicas of 1 million unique cDNA reads from the same blood draw. Study-level results and caveats: Estimates of total diversity based on one million sequenced T cells were considered lower bounds and underestimates. The long-lived group showed more naive CD4+ T cells, fewer expanded clones and increased TCR diversity than the aged group, suggesting age selection. Observed TCR beta diversity per million T cells fell roughly linearly with age, and a significant reduction was already apparent by age roughly 40. There was a strong correlation between observed TCR beta diversity and the percentage of naive T cells measured by flow cytometry. Donor CMV infection status was unknown, potentially confounding age-related changes in expanded clonotypes. Bulk unsorted PBMC profiling prevented conclusive comparison of naive and antigen-experienced compartments.

The donors were roughly 38 Caucasian individuals from Russia, aged roughly 6 to 100 years, who were systemically healthy. Each donor gave 8 to 10 milliliters of peripheral blood, drawn into EDTA-treated Vacutainer tubes. PBMCs were isolated by Ficoll-Paque density-gradient centrifugation, with at least 6 million obtained per sample. Trizol reagent was used to extract total RNA from the PBMCs, yielding at least 5.5 micrograms per sample. For every donor, an aliquot of PBMCs went through flow cytometry to measure the percentages of naive CD45RAhigh/CD27high T cells. The sample was blood. The sequence was collected from a woman of 80 years or more in good health.

The sequence in DNA is TGTGCCAGCAGCGACGTTTTGGGACAGGAGGCTTTCTTT. This sequence encodes CASSDVLGQEAFF. The sequence is built from TRBV3-1 and TRBJ1-1, and 8 bases in between align with TRBD1. In the germline V gene (reference sequence), CDR1 corresponds to LGHDT and CDR2 to YNNKEL. From the cysteine through the phenylalanine, the CDR3 covers 13 amino acids. The read is trimmed to its CDR3 DNA, 39 bases read in frame from base 1. V is cut back by 5 bases and J by 11 bases, with 10 bases in the junction unmatched. Supplemented by the reference TRBV3-1 and TRBJ1-1 proteins around the CDR3, the complete variable domain is DTAVSQTPKYLVTQMGNDKSIKCEQNLGHDTMYWYKQDSKKFLKIMFSYNNKELIINETVPNRFSPKSPDKAHLNLHINSLELGDSAVYFCASSDVLGQEAFFGQGTRLTVV.